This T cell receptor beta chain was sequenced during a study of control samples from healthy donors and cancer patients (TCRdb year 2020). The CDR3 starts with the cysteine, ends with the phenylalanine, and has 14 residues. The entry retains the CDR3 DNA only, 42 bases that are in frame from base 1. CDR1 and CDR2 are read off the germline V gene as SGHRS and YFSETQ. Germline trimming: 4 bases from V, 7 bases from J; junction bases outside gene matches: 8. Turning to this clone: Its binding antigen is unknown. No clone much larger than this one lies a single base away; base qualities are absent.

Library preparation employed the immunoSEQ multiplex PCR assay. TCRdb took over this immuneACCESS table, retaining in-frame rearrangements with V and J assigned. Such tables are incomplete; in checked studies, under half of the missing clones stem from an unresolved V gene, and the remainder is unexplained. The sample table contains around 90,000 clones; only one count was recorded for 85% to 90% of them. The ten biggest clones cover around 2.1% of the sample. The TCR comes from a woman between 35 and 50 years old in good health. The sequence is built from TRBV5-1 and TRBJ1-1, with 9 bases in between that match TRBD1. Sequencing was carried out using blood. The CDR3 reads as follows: CASSQLTGGVEAFF. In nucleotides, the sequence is TGCGCCAGCAGCCAATTGACAGGGGGGGTTGAAGCTTTCTTT.